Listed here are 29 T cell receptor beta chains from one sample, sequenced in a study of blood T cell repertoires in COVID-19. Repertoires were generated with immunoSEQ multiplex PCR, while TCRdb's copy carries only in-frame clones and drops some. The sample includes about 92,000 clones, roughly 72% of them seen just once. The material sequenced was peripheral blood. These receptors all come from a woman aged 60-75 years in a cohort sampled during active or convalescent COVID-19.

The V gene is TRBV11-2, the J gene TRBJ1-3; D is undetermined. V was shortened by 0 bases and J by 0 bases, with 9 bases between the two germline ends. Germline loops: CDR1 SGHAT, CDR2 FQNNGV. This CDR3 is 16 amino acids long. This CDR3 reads CASSLDGPLSGNTIYF. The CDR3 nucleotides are TGTGCCAGCAGCTTAGATGGGCCTCTCTCTGGAAACACCATATATTTT.

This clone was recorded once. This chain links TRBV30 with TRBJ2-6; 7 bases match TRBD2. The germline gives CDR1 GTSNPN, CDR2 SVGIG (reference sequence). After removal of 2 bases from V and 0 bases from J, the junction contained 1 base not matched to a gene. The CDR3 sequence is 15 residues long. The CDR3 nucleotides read TGTGCCTGGAGTCGCGGGGGCTCTGGGGCCAACGTCCTGACTTTC. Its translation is CAWSRGGSGANVLTF. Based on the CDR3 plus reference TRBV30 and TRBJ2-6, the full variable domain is SQTIHQWPATLVQPVGSPLSLECTVEGTSNPNLYWYRQAAGRGLQLLFYSVGIGQISSEVPQNLSASRPQDRQFILSSKKLLLSDSGFYLCAWSRGGSGANVLTFGAGSRLTVL.

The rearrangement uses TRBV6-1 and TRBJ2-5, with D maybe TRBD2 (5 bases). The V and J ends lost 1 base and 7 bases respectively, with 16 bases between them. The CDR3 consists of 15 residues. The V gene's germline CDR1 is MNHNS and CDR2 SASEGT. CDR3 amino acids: CASSEGGGLSGTQYF. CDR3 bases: TGTGCCAGCAGTGAAGGTGGAGGCCTGAGTGGGACCCAGTACTTC.

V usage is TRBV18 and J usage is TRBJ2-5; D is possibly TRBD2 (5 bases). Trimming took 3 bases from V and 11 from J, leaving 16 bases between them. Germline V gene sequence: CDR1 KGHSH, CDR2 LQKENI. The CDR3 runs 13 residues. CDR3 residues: CASSPLAVEGQYF. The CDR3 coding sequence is TGTGCCAGCTCACCCTTGGCAGTTGAGGGTCAGTACTTC.

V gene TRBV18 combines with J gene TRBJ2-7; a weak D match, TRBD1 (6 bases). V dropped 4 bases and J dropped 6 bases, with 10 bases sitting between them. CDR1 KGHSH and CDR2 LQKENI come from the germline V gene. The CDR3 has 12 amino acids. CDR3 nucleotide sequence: TGTGCCAGCTCACGCGACAGGCGCGAGCAGTACTTC. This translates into CASSRDRREQYF.

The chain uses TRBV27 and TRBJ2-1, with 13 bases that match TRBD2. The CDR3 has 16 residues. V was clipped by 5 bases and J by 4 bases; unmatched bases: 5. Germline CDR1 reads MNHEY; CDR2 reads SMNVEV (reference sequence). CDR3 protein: CASSVGTSGAYNEQFF. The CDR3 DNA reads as TGTGCCAGCAGTGTAGGGACTAGCGGGGCTTACAATGAGCAGTTCTTC.

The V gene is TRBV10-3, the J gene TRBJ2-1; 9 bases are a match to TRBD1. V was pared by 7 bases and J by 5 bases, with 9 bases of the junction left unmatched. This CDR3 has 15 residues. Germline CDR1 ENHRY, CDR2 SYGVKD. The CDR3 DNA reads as TGTGCCATCAACCCGGACAGGGGCCCTAACAATGAGCAGTTCTTC. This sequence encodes CAINPDRGPNNEQFF.

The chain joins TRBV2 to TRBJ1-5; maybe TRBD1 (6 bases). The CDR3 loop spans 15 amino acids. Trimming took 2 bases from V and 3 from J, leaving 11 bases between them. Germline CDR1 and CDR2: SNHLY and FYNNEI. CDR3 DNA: TGTGCCAGCAGTGAACAGGGGTTTGACAATCAGCCCCAGCATTTT. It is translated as CASSEQGFDNQPQHF.

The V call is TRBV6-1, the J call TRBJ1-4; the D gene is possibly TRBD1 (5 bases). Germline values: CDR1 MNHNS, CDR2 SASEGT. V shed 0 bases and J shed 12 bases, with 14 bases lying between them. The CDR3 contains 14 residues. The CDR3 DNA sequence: TGTGCCAGCAGTGAAGCTATCCCAGGGTGGGAACTGTTTTTT. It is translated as CASSEAIPGWELFF.

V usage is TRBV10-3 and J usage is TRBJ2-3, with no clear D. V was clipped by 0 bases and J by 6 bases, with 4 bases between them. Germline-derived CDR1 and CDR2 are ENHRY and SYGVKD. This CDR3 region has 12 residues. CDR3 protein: CAISESEDTQYF. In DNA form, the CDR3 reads TGTGCCATCAGTGAGTCTGAGGATACGCAGTATTTT.

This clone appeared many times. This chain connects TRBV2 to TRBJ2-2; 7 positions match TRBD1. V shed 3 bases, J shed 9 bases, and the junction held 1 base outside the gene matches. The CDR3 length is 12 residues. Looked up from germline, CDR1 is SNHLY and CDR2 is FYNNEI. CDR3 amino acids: CASSETGRELFF. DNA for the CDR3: TGTGCCAGCAGTGAGACAGGGCGGGAGCTGTTTTTT.

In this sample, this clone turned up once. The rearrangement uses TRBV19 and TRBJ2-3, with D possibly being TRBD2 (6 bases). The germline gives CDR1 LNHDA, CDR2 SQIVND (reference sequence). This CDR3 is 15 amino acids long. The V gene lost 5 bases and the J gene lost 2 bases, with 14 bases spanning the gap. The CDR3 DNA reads TGTGCCAGTAGTCCCGGAGGGCCAAACACAGATACGCAGTATTTT. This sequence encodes CASSPGGPNTDTQYF.

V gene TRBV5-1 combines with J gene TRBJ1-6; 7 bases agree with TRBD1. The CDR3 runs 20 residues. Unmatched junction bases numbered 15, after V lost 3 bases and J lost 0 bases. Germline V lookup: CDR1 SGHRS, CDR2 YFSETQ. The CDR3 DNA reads TGCGCCAGCAGCTACTACCAAAACGACAGGGCGAGCTCCTATAATTCACCCCTCCACTTT. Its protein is CASSYYQNDRASSYNSPLHF.

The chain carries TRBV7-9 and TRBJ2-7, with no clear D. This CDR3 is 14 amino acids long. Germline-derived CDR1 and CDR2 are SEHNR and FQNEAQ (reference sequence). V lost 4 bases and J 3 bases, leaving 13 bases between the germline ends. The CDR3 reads CASSSVTANYEQYF. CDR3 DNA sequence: TGTGCCAGCAGCTCAGTGACTGCAAACTACGAGCAGTACTTC.

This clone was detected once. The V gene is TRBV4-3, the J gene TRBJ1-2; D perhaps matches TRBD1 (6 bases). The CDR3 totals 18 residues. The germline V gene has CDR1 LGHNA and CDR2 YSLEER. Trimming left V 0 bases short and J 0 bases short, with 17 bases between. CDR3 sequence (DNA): TGCGCCAGCAGCCAAGATATATACAGGGTCCCAGCTAACTATGGCTACACCTTC. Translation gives CASSQDIYRVPANYGYTF.

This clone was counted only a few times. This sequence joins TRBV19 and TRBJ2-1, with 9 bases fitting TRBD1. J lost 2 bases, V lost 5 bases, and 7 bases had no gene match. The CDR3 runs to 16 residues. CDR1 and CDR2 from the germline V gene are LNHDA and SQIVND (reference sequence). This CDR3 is CASSYGGQGPYNEQFF. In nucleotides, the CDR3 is TGTGCCAGTAGTTATGGGGGACAGGGCCCCTACAATGAGCAGTTCTTC.

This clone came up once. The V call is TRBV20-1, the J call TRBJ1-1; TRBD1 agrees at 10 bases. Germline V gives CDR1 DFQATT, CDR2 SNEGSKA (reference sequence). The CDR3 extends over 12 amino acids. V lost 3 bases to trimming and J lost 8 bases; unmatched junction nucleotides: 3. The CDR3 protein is CSASRQGAEAFF. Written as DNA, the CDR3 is TGCAGTGCTAGTAGACAGGGGGCAGAAGCTTTCTTT.

The DNA for the CDR3 is TGTGCCAGCAGCGCCGGGAAGGGGGTGGGTGAAAAACTGTTTTTT. It codes for CASSAGKGVGEKLFF. The chain uses TRBV7-2 and TRBJ1-4; D is possibly TRBD1 (6 bases). The V gene lost 5 bases and the J gene lost 7 bases, with 17 bases spanning the gap. The CDR3 spans 15 residues. The germline gives CDR1 SGHTA, CDR2 FQGNSA.

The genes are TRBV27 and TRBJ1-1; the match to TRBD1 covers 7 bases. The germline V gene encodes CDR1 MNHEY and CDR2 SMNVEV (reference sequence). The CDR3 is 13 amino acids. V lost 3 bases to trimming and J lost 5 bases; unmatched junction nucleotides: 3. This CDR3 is CASSFVRGTEAFF. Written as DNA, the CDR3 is TGTGCCAGCAGTTTCGTCAGGGGGACTGAAGCTTTCTTT.

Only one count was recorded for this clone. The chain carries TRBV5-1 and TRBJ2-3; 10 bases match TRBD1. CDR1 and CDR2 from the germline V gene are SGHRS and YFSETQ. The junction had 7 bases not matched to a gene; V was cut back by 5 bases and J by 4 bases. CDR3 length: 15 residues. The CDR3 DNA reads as TGCGCCAGCAGATCTGGGGGGACAGGGGCAGATACGCAGTATTTT. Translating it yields CASRSGGTGADTQYF.

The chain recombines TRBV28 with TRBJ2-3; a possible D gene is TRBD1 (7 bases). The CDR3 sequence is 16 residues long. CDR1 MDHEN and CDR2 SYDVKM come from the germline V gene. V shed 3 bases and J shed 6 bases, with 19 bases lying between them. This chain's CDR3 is CASSFSRGPAGDTQYF. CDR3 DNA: TGTGCCAGCAGTTTTTCGAGGGGGCCCGCGGGGGATACGCAGTATTTT.

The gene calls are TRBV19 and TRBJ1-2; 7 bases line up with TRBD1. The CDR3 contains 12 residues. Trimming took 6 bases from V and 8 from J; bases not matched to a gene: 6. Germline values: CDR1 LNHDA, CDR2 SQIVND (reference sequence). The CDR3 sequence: CASRNWDRGYTF. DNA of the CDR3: TGTGCCAGTAGGAACTGGGACAGAGGCTACACCTTC.

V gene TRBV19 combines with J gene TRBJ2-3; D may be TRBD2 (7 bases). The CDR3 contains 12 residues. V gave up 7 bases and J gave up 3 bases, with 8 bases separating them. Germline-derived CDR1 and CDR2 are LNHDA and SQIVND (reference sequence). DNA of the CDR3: TGTGCCAGTAAGGGGGGGACAGATACGCAGTATTTT. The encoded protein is CASKGGTDTQYF.

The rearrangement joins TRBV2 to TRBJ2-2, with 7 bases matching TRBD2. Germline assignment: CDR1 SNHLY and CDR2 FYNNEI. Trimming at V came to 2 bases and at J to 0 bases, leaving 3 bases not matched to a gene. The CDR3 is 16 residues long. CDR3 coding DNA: TGTGCCAGCAGTGAACGGGGGGTAACGAACACCGGGGAGCTGTTTTTT. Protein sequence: CASSERGVTNTGELFF.

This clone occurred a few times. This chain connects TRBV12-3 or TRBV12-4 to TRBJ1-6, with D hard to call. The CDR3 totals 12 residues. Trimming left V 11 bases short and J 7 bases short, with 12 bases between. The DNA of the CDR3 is TGTGCCGGCGTGACACGCAATTCACCCCTCCACTTT. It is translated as CAGVTRNSPLHF.

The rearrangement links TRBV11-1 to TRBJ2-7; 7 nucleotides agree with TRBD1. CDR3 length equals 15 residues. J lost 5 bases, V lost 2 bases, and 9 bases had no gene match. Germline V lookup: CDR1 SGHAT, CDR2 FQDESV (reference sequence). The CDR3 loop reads CASSLRDRAGHEQYF. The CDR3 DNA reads TGTGCCAGCAGCTTAAGAGACAGGGCCGGCCACGAGCAGTACTTC. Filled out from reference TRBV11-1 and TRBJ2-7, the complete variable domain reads EAEVAQSPRYKITEKSQAVAFWCDPISGHATLYWYRQILGQGPELLVQFQDESVVDDSQLPKDRFSAERLKGVDSTLKIQPAELGDSAMYLCASSLRDRAGHEQYFGPGTRLTVT.

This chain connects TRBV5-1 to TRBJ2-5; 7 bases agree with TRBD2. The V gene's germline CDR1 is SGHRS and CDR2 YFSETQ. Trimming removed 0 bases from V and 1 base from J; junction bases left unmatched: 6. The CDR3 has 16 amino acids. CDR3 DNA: TGCGCCAGCAGCTTGGTTAGGGAGGGGAGCCAAGAGACCCAGTACTTC. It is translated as CASSLVREGSQETQYF.

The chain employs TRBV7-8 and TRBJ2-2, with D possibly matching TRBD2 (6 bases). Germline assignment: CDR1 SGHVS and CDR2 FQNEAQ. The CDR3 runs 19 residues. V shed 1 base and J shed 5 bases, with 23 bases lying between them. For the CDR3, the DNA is TGTGCCAGCAGCTTAGTTGACGGGGGTGCTACGGTGGCGACCGGGGAGCTGTTTTTT. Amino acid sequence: CASSLVDGGATVATGELFF.

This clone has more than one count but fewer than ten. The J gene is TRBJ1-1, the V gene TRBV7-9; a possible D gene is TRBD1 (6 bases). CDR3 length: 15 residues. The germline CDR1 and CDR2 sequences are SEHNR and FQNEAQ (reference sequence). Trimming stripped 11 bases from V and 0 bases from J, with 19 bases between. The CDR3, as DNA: TGTGCCGGTGGGTACAGGGCCTTGATGAACACTGAAGCTTTCTTT. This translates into CAGGYRALMNTEAFF. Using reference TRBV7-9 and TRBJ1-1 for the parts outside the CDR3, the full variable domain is DTGVSQNPRHKITKRGQNVTFRCDPISEHNRLYWYRQTLGQGPEFLTYFQNEAQLEKSRLLSDRFSAERPKGSFSTLEIQRTEQGDSAMYLCAGGYRALMNTEAFFGQGTRLTVV.